This T cell receptor beta chain was found in a study of cytomegalovirus exposure and HLA in healthy donors. Whole-study findings and limits: As a later analysis showed, several of the most significant clusters appeared to be linked to common viral pathogens. A further, later analysis showed that HLA-associated TCR beta chains (compared with equally common others) were more clonally expanded. Analyzed later, most CMV-associated TCR beta chains appeared HLA-restricted.

As to this clone: Its specificity is unknown.

Amplification used 60 Vbeta primers and 13 Jbeta primers. Measured with immunoSEQ multiplex PCR; TCRdb has only the in-frame clones, and not every one. The data contain some 150,000 clones, about three quarters of them singletons. V lost 2 bases, J lost 4 bases, and 8 bases lay in between. From germline, CDR1 is KGHSH and CDR2 LQKENI. The length of the CDR3 is 13 residues. The sequenced material came from PBMCs. The clonotype was recovered from a woman aged 25 to 39 in good health and CMV-seronegative. The J gene is TRBJ1-1, the V gene TRBV18, with D perhaps matching TRBD1 (5 bases). The CDR3 reads CASSPGRATEAFF. Written as DNA, the CDR3 is TGTGCCAGCTCACCAGGCAGGGCCACTGAAGCTTTCTTT.